This T cell receptor (beta chain) was found in a study of regulatory T cells in long-lasting Graves disease. Regarding time point: newly diagnosed GD, antithyroid drugs for less than 3 months. The TCR library used RNA extracted from PBMCs. Arm-PCR of CDR3 regions and iRepertoire HTBI primers were the basis on which TCR beta libraries were built. TCRdb recomputed calls from the multiplex PCR reads with MiXCR, one row per CDR3 protein. This sample has almost 450,000 distinct CDR3 sequences, with over 15% found just once. The same sample was also studied in work on T cells in Graves' hyperthyroidism and ophthalmopathy.

The sample was peripheral blood mononuclear cells (PBMCs), taken at new diagnosis, from a patient treated with antithyroid drugs. This clonotype was sampled from a woman in her thirties with Graves disease.

CDR3 nucleotides: TGTGCCAGCAGTCAAAGGGGGAGTGGGACCCAGTACTTC. Residues: CASSQRGSGTQYF. V and J are TRBV12-3 or TRBV12-4 and TRBJ2-5; TRBD1 might be the D (6 bases). The CDR3 loop spans 13 amino acids. The V and J ends lost 5 bases and 7 bases respectively, with 14 bases between them.